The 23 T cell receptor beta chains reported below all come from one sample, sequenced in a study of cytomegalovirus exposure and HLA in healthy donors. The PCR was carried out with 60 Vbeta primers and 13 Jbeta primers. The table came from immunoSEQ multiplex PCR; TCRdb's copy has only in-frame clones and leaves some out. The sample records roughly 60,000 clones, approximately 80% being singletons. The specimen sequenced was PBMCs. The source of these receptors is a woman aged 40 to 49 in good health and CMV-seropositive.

This chain's CDR3 is CASSDPGQGIMNTEAFF. The CDR3 DNA reads TGTGCCAGCAGCGATCCGGGACAGGGGATCATGAACACTGAAGCTTTCTTT. The J gene is TRBJ1-1, the V gene TRBV2, with 10 bases aligning to TRBD1. The length of the CDR3 is 17 residues. Germline CDR1 is SNHLY and CDR2 is FYNNEI. The V gene end was trimmed by 6 bases and the J gene end by 0 bases; junction bases not matched to a gene: 10.

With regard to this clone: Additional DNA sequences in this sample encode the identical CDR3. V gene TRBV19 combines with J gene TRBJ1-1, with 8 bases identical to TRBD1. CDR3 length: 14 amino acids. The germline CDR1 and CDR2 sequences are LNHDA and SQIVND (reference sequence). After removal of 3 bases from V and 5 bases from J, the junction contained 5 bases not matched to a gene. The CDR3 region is CASSMGTGRTEAFF. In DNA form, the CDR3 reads TGTGCCAGTAGTATGGGGACAGGAAGAACTGAAGCTTTCTTT.

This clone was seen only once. The CDR3 DNA sequence: TGTGCCAGTAGTCCCAACCTACGAAACACCATATATTTT. It codes for CASSPNLRNTIYF. V and J are TRBV19 and TRBJ1-3, with unresolved D. CDR3 length: 13 amino acids. Germline CDR1 reads LNHDA; CDR2 reads SQIVND (reference sequence). Trimming took off 5 bases at V and 5 bases at J, with 10 bases between the two ends.

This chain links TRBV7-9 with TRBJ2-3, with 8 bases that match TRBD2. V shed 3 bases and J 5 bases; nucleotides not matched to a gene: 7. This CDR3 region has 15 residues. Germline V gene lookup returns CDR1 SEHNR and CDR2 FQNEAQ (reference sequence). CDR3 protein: CASSLSSGGGDTQYF. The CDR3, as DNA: TGTGCCAGCAGCTTGTCTTCGGGGGGGGGAGATACGCAGTATTTT. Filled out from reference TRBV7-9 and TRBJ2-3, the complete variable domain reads DTGVSQNPRHKITKRGQNVTFRCDPISEHNRLYWYRQTLGQGPEFLTYFQNEAQLEKSRLLSDRFSAERPKGSFSTLEIQRTEQGDSAMYLCASSLSSGGGDTQYFGPGTRLTVL.

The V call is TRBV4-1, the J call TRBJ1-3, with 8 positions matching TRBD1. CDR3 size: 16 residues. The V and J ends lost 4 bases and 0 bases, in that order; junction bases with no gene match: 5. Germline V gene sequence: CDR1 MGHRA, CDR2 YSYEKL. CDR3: CASSLPGQDSGNTIYF. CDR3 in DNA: TGCGCCAGCAGCCTACCGGGACAGGACTCTGGAAACACCATATATTTT.

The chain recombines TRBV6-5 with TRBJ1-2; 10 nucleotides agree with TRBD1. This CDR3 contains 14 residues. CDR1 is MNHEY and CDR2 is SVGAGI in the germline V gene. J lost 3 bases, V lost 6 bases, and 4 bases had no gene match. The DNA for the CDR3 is TGTGCCAGCAGAGGACAGGGGGGAGACTATGGCTACACCTTC. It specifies CASRGQGGDYGYTF.

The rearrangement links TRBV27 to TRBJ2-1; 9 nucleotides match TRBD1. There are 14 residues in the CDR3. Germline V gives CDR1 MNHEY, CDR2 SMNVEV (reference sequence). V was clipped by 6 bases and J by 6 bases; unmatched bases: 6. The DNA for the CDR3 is TGTGCCAGCAGCGCTTGGGGACAGGGCAATGAGCAGTTCTTC. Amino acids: CASSAWGQGNEQFF.

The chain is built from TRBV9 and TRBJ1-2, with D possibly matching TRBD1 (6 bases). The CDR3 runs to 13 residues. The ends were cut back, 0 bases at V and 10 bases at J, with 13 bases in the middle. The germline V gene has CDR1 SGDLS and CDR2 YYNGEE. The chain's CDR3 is CASSVDREGVYTF. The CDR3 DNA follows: TGTGCCAGCAGCGTAGACAGGGAGGGGGTCTACACCTTC.

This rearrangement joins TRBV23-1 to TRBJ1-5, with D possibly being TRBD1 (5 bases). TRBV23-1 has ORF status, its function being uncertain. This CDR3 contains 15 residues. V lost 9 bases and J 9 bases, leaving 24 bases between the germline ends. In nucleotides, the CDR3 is TGCGCCAGGCTGAATACATTGGGGCGGTTTGGGCCCCAGCATTTT. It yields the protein CARLNTLGRFGPQHF.

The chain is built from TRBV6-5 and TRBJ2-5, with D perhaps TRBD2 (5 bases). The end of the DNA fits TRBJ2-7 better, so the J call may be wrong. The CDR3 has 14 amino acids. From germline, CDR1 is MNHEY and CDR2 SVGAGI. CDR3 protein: CASSPLGVSYEQYF. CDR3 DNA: TGTGCCAGCAGTCCCCTGGGAGTCTCCTACGAGCAGTACTTC.

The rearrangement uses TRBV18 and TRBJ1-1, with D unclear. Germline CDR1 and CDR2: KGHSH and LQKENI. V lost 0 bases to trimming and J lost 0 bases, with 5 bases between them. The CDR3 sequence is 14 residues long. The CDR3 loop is CASSPPSVNTEAFF. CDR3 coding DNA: TGTGCCAGCTCACCACCATCAGTGAACACTGAAGCTTTCTTT.

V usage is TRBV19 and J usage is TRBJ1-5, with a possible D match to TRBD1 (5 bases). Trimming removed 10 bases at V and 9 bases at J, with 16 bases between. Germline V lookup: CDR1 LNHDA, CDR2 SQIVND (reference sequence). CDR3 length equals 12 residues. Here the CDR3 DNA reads TGTGCCACCGCGACAGCCCAAGGGCCCCAGCATTTT. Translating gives CATATAQGPQHF.

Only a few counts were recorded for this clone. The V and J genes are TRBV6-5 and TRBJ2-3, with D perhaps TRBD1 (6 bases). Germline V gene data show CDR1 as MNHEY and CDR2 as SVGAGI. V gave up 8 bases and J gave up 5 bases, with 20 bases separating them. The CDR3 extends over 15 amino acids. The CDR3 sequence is CASRLGQGLRDTQYF. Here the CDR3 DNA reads TGTGCCAGCCGATTAGGGCAGGGGTTGAGAGATACGCAGTATTTT.

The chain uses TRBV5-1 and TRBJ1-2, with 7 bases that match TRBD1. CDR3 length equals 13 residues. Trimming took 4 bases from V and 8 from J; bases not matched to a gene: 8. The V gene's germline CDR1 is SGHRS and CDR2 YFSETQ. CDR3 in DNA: TGCGCCAGCAGCCCGCACGGGACAGAAGGCTACACCTTC. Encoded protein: CASSPHGTEGYTF.

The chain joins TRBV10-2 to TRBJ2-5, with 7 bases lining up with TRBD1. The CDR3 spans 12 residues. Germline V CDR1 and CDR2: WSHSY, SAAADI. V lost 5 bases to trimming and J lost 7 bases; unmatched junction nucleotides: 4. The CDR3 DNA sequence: TGCGCCAGCAGTCGACAGGGTTTGACCCAGTACTTC. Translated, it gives CASSRQGLTQYF.

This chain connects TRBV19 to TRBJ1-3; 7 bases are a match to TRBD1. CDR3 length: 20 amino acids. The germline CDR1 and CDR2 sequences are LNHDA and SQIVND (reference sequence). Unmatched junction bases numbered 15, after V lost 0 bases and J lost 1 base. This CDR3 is CASSIDLSEDRLLSGNTIYF. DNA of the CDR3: TGTGCCAGTAGTATAGATCTGAGCGAGGACAGGTTATTGTCTGGAAACACCATATATTTT.

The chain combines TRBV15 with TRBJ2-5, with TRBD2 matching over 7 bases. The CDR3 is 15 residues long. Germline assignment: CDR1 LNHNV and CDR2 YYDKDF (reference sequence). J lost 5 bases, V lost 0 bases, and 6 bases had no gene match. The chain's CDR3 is CATSRDKRDAETQYF. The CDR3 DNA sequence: TGTGCCACCAGCAGAGATAAGCGGGATGCGGAGACCCAGTACTTC.

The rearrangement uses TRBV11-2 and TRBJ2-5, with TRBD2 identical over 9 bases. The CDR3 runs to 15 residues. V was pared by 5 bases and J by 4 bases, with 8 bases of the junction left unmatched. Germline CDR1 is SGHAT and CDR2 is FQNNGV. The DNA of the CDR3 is TGTGCCAGCAGCCAGCGCGGGGGGGCCGGAGAGACCCAGTACTTC. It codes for CASSQRGGAGETQYF.

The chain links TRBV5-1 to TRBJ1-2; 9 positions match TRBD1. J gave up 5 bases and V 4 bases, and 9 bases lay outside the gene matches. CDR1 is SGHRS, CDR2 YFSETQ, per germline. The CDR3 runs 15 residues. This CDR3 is CASSEGTGNPYGYTF. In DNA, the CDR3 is TGCGCCAGCAGCGAGGGGACAGGGAATCCTTATGGCTACACCTTC.

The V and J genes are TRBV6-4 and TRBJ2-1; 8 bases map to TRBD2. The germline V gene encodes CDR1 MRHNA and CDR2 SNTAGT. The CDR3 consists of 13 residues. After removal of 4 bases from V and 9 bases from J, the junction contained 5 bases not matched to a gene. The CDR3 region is CASSVLGGGEQFF. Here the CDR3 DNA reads TGTGCCAGCAGTGTCCTCGGGGGGGGTGAGCAGTTCTTC.

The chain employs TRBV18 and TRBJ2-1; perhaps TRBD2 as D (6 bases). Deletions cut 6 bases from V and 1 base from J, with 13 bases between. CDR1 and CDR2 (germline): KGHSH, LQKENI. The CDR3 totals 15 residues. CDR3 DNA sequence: TGTGCCAGCTCCGACAGTGGAGGGTCCTACAATGAGCAGTTCTTC. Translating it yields CASSDSGGSYNEQFF.

CDR3 DNA: TGTGCCAGCAGCCAGGGTGGGGCTAATGAAAAACTGTTTTTT. It is translated as CASSQGGANEKLFF. The chain couples TRBV7-2 to TRBJ1-4; D is perhaps TRBD1 (5 bases). V dropped 5 bases and J dropped 3 bases, with 10 bases sitting between them. From germline, CDR1 is SGHTA and CDR2 FQGNSA. This CDR3 spans 14 amino acids.

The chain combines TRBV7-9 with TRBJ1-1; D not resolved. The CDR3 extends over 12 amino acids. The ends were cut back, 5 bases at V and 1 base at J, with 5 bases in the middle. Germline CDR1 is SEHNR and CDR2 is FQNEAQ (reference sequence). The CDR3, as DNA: TGTGCCAGCAGCCGAGGGAACACTGAAGCTTTCTTT. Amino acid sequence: CASSRGNTEAFF.